Below, 14 T cell receptor beta chains from the same sample are listed, as sequenced in a study of PD-1 blockade in mismatch repair-deficient tumors. Some clones are missing from TCRdb's copy, which holds only in-frame ones; the method was immunoSEQ multiplex PCR. The sample consists of about 120,000 clones, about 83% of them appearing once. The sample consisted of peripheral blood, taken 60 weeks after starting pembrolizumab. These TCRs come from an adult with mismatch repair-deficient cancer.

This chain connects TRBV18 to TRBJ2-2; D perhaps matches TRBD2 (5 bases). Germline V gene data show CDR1 as KGHSH and CDR2 as LQKENI. V was trimmed by 3 bases and J by 7 bases, leaving 12 bases between them. The CDR3 has 14 amino acids. The DNA of the CDR3 is TGTGCCAGCTCACCCCAATCGGGGATCGGGGAGCTGTTTTTT. It translates to CASSPQSGIGELFF.

The chain has TRBV19 and TRBJ1-1; D not certain. Trimming stripped 4 bases from V and 1 base from J, with 7 bases between. This CDR3 has 13 residues. Per germline, CDR1 LNHDA and CDR2 SQIVND (reference sequence). CDR3 amino acids: CASSRAGNTEAFF. The CDR3 DNA is TGTGCCAGTAGTAGGGCGGGGAACACTGAAGCTTTCTTT.

Here the CDR3 DNA reads TGTGCCAGCAGTTCCCAGGGGGCGGTAGGCAATCAGCCCCAGCATTTT. Amino acid sequence: CASSSQGAVGNQPQHF. The chain is built from TRBV28 and TRBJ1-5, with 8 nucleotides matching TRBD1. The CDR3 runs to 16 residues. The germline V gene encodes CDR1 MDHEN and CDR2 SYDVKM. J was trimmed by 2 bases and V by 4 bases; bases with no gene match: 7.

The chain is built from TRBV6-5 and TRBJ1-3; 7 bases are shared with TRBD1. The CDR3 is made up of 14 amino acids. Germline values: CDR1 MNHEY, CDR2 SVGAGI. J lost 2 bases, V lost 5 bases, and 3 bases had no gene match. CDR3 in amino acids: CASSQGGTGNTIYF. CDR3 coding DNA: TGTGCCAGCAGTCAAGGGGGCACTGGAAACACCATATATTTT.

V is TRBV19 and J is TRBJ1-3; a possible D gene is TRBD1 (5 bases). Per the germline V gene, CDR1 is LNHDA and CDR2 is SQIVND (reference sequence). This CDR3 contains 15 residues. Trimming cost V 3 bases and J 0 bases, with 9 bases left between them. CDR3 nucleotide sequence: TGTGCCAGTAGTATCGACAGCCCCTCTGGAAACACCATATATTTT. As protein: CASSIDSPSGNTIYF.

With regard to this clone: This CDR3 is also generated by other DNA sequences in the sample. The chain joins TRBV7-2 to TRBJ2-1; TRBD2 agrees at 13 bases. The ends lost 4 bases at V and 3 bases at J; junction bases unmatched: 3. The length of the CDR3 is 16 residues. The germline V gene has CDR1 SGHTA and CDR2 FQGNSA. The CDR3 DNA reads TGTGCCAGCAGCTCAAGGACTAGCGGGAGCTACAATGAGCAGTTCTTC. As protein: CASSSRTSGSYNEQFF.

This rearrangement joins TRBV14 to TRBJ2-1; 10 nucleotides line up with TRBD2. CDR3 size: 15 residues. Trimming cost V 4 bases and J 9 bases; bases outside gene matches: 9. CDR1 and CDR2 from the germline V gene are SGHDN and FVKESK. The CDR3 DNA follows: TGTGCCAGCAGCCCCGCACTAGCGGGAAAGGTTGAGCAGTTCTTC. It yields the protein CASSPALAGKVEQFF.

Comment on this clone: This CDR3 is also generated by other DNA sequences in the sample. The CDR3 region is CASSFGGKETQYF. CDR3 nucleotides: TGTGCCAGCAGCTTTGGTGGGAAAGAGACCCAGTACTTC. The V gene is TRBV7-9, the J gene TRBJ2-5; D is unclear. This CDR3 is 13 amino acids long. The germline CDR1 and CDR2 sequences are SEHNR and FQNEAQ (reference sequence). The germline V and J ends were trimmed by 3 bases and 3 bases, with 8 bases remaining between them.

The J gene is TRBJ2-3, the V gene TRBV18, with 11 bases fitting TRBD2. The CDR3 is 16 amino acids. The germline gives CDR1 KGHSH, CDR2 LQKENI. The ends lost 3 bases at V and 5 bases at J; junction bases unmatched: 7. The CDR3 is CASSPQSSGRIDTQYF. CDR3 nucleotide sequence: TGTGCCAGCTCACCGCAATCTAGCGGGAGGATAGATACGCAGTATTTT.

This chain links TRBV5-1 with TRBJ2-7, with 12 bases matching TRBD1. The CDR3 is 15 amino acids. The trim removed 3 bases at V and 12 bases at J, leaving 13 bases unmatched. Per germline, CDR1 SGHRS and CDR2 YFSETQ. CDR3: CASSSTGTGGVPRYF. Here the CDR3 DNA reads TGCGCCAGCAGCTCAACCGGGACAGGGGGCGTTCCTAGGTACTTC.

The chain carries TRBV27 and TRBJ1-1; D is perhaps TRBD1 (6 bases). Germline V CDR1 and CDR2: MNHEY, SMNVEV (reference sequence). The CDR3 spans 15 residues. The V gene lost 6 bases and the J gene lost 5 bases, with 19 bases spanning the gap. The CDR3 is CASRSLVTGWTEAFF. In nucleotides, the CDR3 is TGTGCCAGCAGGTCCTTAGTAACAGGGTGGACTGAAGCTTTCTTT.

The chain carries TRBV2 and TRBJ2-1; 11 bases line up with TRBD2. The CDR3 runs to 12 residues. Germline V lookup: CDR1 SNHLY, CDR2 FYNNEI. V was clipped by 7 bases and J by 15 bases; unmatched bases: 8. CDR3 sequence (DNA): TGTGCCAGCACCATTTTAGCGGGAGGGGGGTTCTTC. It encodes CASTILAGGGFF.

The chain employs TRBV10-1 and TRBJ2-5; a weak D match, TRBD1 (6 bases). Per germline, CDR1 WNHNN and CDR2 SYGVQD (reference sequence). Between the trimmed V and J ends, which lost 4 bases and 1 base, there was a span of 7 bases. This CDR3 has 13 residues. This chain's CDR3 is CASSATGQETQYF. In DNA, the CDR3 is TGCGCCAGCAGTGCGACAGGCCAAGAGACCCAGTACTTC.

This clone is medium-sized within its sample. CDR3: CASSDPSQPQHF. The CDR3 nucleotides are TGTGCCAGCAGTGACCCTAGCCAGCCCCAGCATTTT. V and J are TRBV6-1 and TRBJ1-5; no firm D call. V was shortened by 3 bases and J by 7 bases, with 7 bases between the two germline ends. CDR3 length: 12 residues. Germline CDR1 reads MNHNS; CDR2 reads SASEGT.